Detailed here is one T cell receptor (beta chain). Per the study methods: Using reference gene primer amplification, nucleated cell counts were estimated. Produced via immunoSEQ multiplex PCR; TCRdb's table is partial and in-frame only. V and J calls and clone size are those listed in that table; D and trimming were worked out from the DNA. The sample has some 150,000 clones, around 83% seen once. The CDR3 is 16 amino acids. V was trimmed by 6 bases and J by 13 bases, leaving 31 bases between them. Germline V gene sequence: CDR1 SGDLS, CDR2 YYNGEE. This sample is drawn from a study of blood T cell repertoires in COVID-19. Whole-study context: The samples span acute and convalescent COVID-19 from the United States, Italy and Spain. The analysed material was cDNA or gDNA that came from T cells, B-cell-depleted T cells, or PBMCs.

The source is a woman of 80 years or more in a cohort sampled during active or convalescent COVID-19. Sequencing used peripheral blood. This chain uses TRBV9 with TRBJ2-5; D perhaps matches TRBD1 (5 bases). The CDR3 region is CASTLPNPSGTGPRYF. For the CDR3, the DNA is TGTGCCAGCACCCTACCCAATCCAAGTGGAACAGGTCCCAGGTACTTC.